The 28 T cell receptor beta chains in this list originate from one sample, sequenced in a study of blood T cells in healthy people across ages. With a J-beta primer mix and a sample-barcoded 5' primer, a second PCR ran about 6 to 11 cycles. TCRdb re-analysed the 5' RACE reads in MiXCR, keeping a single row per CDR3 protein. Of about 1.5 million distinct CDR3 sequences listed, 35% to 45% are singletons. Sequencing input: blood. Receptors originate from a young woman in good health.

This chain joins TRBV6-6 and TRBJ1-5; D is unclear. Germline assignment: CDR1 MNHNY and CDR2 SVGAGI (reference sequence). The CDR3 has 13 residues. Trimming took 2 bases from V and 3 from J, leaving 5 bases between them. CDR3: CASSYQDNQPQHF. CDR3 nucleotide sequence: TGTGCCAGCAGTTACCAGGACAATCAGCCCCAGCATTTT.

As concerns this clonotype: The CDR3 carries no conserved terminal phenylalanine or tryptophan, so it likely arises from a read error. This rearrangement joins TRBV4-2 to TRBJ2-1, with 10 bases aligning to TRBD2. The CDR3 has 16 residues. Germline V gene data show CDR1 as LGHNA and CDR2 as YNFKEQ. J gave up 7 bases and V 3 bases, and 9 bases lay outside the gene matches. The DNA of the CDR3 is TGTGCCAGCAGCCAGCGGACTAGCGGTAGTTCGAATGAGCAGTTCTTG. It translates to CASSQRTSGSSNEQFL.

This clonotype was detected a few times. V gene TRBV27 combines with J gene TRBJ2-5, with 11 bases that match TRBD2. CDR1 is MNHEY, CDR2 SMNVEV, per germline (reference sequence). V lost 4 bases and J lost 2; bases outside the gene matches: 9. CDR3 size: 17 residues. CDR3 loop: CASSSRQGLAGQETQYF. The CDR3 coding sequence is TGTGCCAGCAGTTCTAGACAAGGACTAGCGGGTCAAGAGACCCAGTACTTC.

This clonotype was recorded many times. The chain couples TRBV5-1 to TRBJ2-3; no firm D call. This CDR3 has 13 residues. Trimming pared 0 bases from V and 6 bases from J, leaving 8 bases between. Germline V gene sequence: CDR1 SGHRS, CDR2 YFSETQ. The CDR3 region has the DNA TGCGCCAGCAGCTTGGCCTTAGCTGATACGCAGTATTTT. Its translation is CASSLALADTQYF.

The chain is built from TRBV6-1 and TRBJ2-1, with D uncertain. Germline V gives CDR1 MNHNS, CDR2 SASEGT. The V gene lost 1 base and the J gene lost 7 bases, with 11 bases spanning the gap. The CDR3 extends over 14 amino acids. The CDR3 is CASSEVGIWNEQFF. DNA of the CDR3: TGTGCCAGCAGTGAAGTAGGGATCTGGAATGAGCAGTTCTTC.

The genes are TRBV29-1 and TRBJ2-5; D ambiguous. The V gene lost 7 bases and the J gene lost 11 bases, with 23 bases spanning the gap. CDR1 is SQVTM and CDR2 is ANQGSEA in the germline V gene. The CDR3 has 13 amino acids. The CDR3 DNA follows: TGCAGCGCTGCCTGGACCACTATGGATGAGCAGTACTTC. Protein sequence: CSAAWTTMDEQYF.

V gene TRBV6-1 combines with J gene TRBJ2-6, with TRBD1 identical over 7 bases. The trim removed 0 bases at V and 0 bases at J, leaving 5 bases unmatched. The germline V gene encodes CDR1 MNHNS and CDR2 SASEGT. The CDR3 has 18 amino acids. CDR3: CASSEAGQLVSGANVLTF. The CDR3, as DNA: TGTGCCAGCAGTGAAGCGGGACAGTTAGTCTCTGGGGCCAACGTCCTGACTTTC.

This CDR3 is CASSVASGLLNTEAFF. As DNA, the CDR3 is TGTGCCAGCAGCGTAGCGTCAGGCCTCCTGAACACTGAAGCTTTCTTT. This chain joins TRBV9 and TRBJ1-1; no clear D gene. Germline loops: CDR1 SGDLS, CDR2 YYNGEE. This CDR3 region has 16 residues. Trimming pared 0 bases from V and 0 bases from J, leaving 12 bases between. Combining the CDR3 with reference TRBV9 and TRBJ1-1 gives the whole variable domain DSGVTQTPKHLITATGQRVTLRCSPRSGDLSVYWYQQSLDQGLQFLIQYYNGEERAKGNILERFSAQQFPDLHSELNLSSLELGDSALYFCASSVASGLLNTEAFFGQGTRLTVV.

The V call is TRBV7-9, the J call TRBJ2-7; possibly TRBD1 for D (7 bases). This CDR3 comprises 17 residues. Germline lookup yields CDR1 SEHNR and CDR2 FQNEAQ (reference sequence). Between the trimmed V and J ends, which lost 3 bases and 2 bases, there was a span of 20 bases. CDR3 residues: CASSLDAGGTPTYEQYF. The CDR3 coding sequence is TGTGCCAGCAGCTTGGACGCAGGGGGGACACCGACCTACGAGCAGTACTTC. The full variable domain, rest sourced from reference TRBV7-9 and TRBJ2-7, is DTGVSQNPRHKITKRGQNVTFRCDPISEHNRLYWYRQTLGQGPEFLTYFQNEAQLEKSRLLSDRFSAERPKGSFSTLEIQRTEQGDSAMYLCASSLDAGGTPTYEQYFGPGTRLTVT.

The CDR3 loop reads CSVDGQLQETEYF. Here the CDR3 DNA reads TGCAGCGTTGATGGGCAGCTCCAAGAGACCGAGTACTTC. The chain joins TRBV29-1 to TRBJ2-4; D gene unclear. This CDR3 is 13 amino acids long. Trimming cost V 3 bases and J 14 bases, with 20 bases left between them. CDR1 and CDR2 from the germline V gene are SQVTM and ANQGSEA.

The chain combines TRBV7-9 with TRBJ1-1; tentatively, D is TRBD1 (5 bases). Between the trimmed V and J ends, which lost 5 bases and 1 base, there was a span of 11 bases. The CDR3 sequence is 14 residues long. CDR1 SEHNR and CDR2 FQNEAQ come from the germline V gene (reference sequence). The CDR3 region is CASSRQGPNTEAFF. The CDR3 DNA is TGTGCCAGCAGCCGGCAGGGACCGAACACTGAAGCTTTCTTT.

This clonotype was picked up a small number of times. V and J are TRBV12-3 or TRBV12-4 and TRBJ2-1, with D unclear. V was pared by 1 base and J by 13 bases, with 8 bases between. CDR3 length: 11 amino acids. As DNA, the CDR3 is TGTGCCAGCAGTTTAGGCCAGAGACAGTTCTTC. The encoded protein is CASSLGQRQFF.

This chain joins TRBV5-1 and TRBJ2-4; no clear D. The end of the DNA aligns better with TRBJ2-5, so the J call may be wrong. Germline V lookup: CDR1 SGHRS, CDR2 YFSETQ. There are 15 residues in the CDR3. The chain's CDR3 is CASSLVEVYRETQYF. In DNA form, the CDR3 reads TGCGCCAGCAGCTTGGTAGAGGTGTACCGAGAGACCCAGTACTTC.

The V and J genes are TRBV12-3 or TRBV12-4 and TRBJ1-4, with D perhaps TRBD1 (5 bases). This CDR3 region has 16 residues. Trimming stripped 8 bases from V and 2 bases from J, with 18 bases between. DNA for the CDR3: TGTGCCAGCCAAATCTCCTTGGGGACGACTAATGAAAAACTGTTTTTT. It yields the protein CASQISLGTTNEKLFF.

This chain links TRBV7-9 with TRBJ1-6; D is ambiguous. The V and J ends lost 2 bases and 5 bases respectively, with 7 bases between them. The CDR3 is made up of 14 amino acids. Germline CDR1 reads SEHNR; CDR2 reads FQNEAQ (reference sequence). As DNA, the CDR3 is TGTGCCAGCAGCTTATCGACCGATAATTCACCCCTCCACTTT. Translating it yields CASSLSTDNSPLHF.

The V gene is TRBV6-6, the J gene TRBJ2-3; D gene ambiguous. CDR3 length equals 15 residues. V lost 3 bases and J lost 1, with 11 bases in between. The germline V gene has CDR1 MNHNY and CDR2 SVGAGI (reference sequence). CDR3 sequence reads: CASSYWPPGTDTQYF. The CDR3 DNA reads as TGTGCCAGCAGTTATTGGCCCCCGGGCACAGATACGCAGTATTTT.

The chain uses TRBV3-1 and TRBJ2-3, with D tentatively TRBD1 or TRBD2 (5 bases each). Trimming removed 4 bases at V and 7 bases at J, with 18 bases between. CDR3 length equals 15 residues. Germline V gives CDR1 LGHDT, CDR2 YNNKEL (reference sequence). The CDR3 DNA reads as TGTGCCAGCAGCCTTAGGGGAGAGGGTTACTATACGCAGTATTTT. It translates to CASSLRGEGYYTQYF.

This clonotype was seen a handful of times. V usage is TRBV20-1 and J usage is TRBJ2-5; D is unclear. The DNA end is a closer match to TRBJ2-7, so the J assignment may be wrong. Germline CDR1 DFQATT, CDR2 SNEGSKA (reference sequence). The CDR3 sequence is 13 residues long. The CDR3 DNA reads as TGCAGTGCCGTCCGGGTCCCCCTCTACGAGCAGTACTTC. Its protein product is CSAVRVPLYEQYF.

The CDR3 nucleotides are TGTGCCAGCAGCCATATCGCGGGACCGATGAACACTGAAGCTTTCTTT. It codes for CASSHIAGPMNTEAFF. This rearrangement joins TRBV3-1 to TRBJ1-1; D possibly corresponds to TRBD1 (5 bases). The CDR3 has 16 amino acids. Looked up from germline, CDR1 is LGHDT and CDR2 is YNNKEL (reference sequence). Trimming stripped 3 bases from V and 0 bases from J, with 14 bases between.

The V call is TRBV6-6, the J call TRBJ2-3; no clear D. The ends were cut back, 2 bases at V and 1 base at J, with 13 bases in the middle. Germline CDR1 is MNHNY and CDR2 is SVGAGI (reference sequence). This CDR3 region has 16 residues. The CDR3 sequence: CASSYPTESGTDTQYF. The DNA for the CDR3 is TGTGCCAGCAGTTACCCTACTGAATCTGGCACAGATACGCAGTATTTT.

A few counts support this clonotype. The chain carries TRBV29-1 and TRBJ2-2; D unclear. V was clipped by 5 bases and J by 9 bases, with 7 bases between them. CDR3 length equals 10 residues. The germline CDR1 and CDR2 sequences are SQVTM and ANQGSEA. CDR3 amino acids: CSVRVRELFF. The CDR3 bases are TGCAGCGTTCGGGTCAGGGAGCTGTTTTTT.

The chain is built from TRBV20-1 and TRBJ2-1; unclear D gene. Germline V gene lookup returns CDR1 DFQATT and CDR2 SNEGSKA (reference sequence). The CDR3 consists of 13 residues. V was trimmed by 0 bases and J by 3 bases, leaving 6 bases between them. The chain's CDR3 is CSARDRIYNEQFF. The CDR3 bases are TGCAGTGCTAGAGATCGGATCTACAATGAGCAGTTCTTC.

This clonotype was seen more than once but under ten times. This chain joins TRBV9 and TRBJ2-1; 13 nucleotides align to TRBD2. The CDR3 has 17 amino acids. V gave up 4 bases and J gave up 3 bases; unmatched junction bases: 7. Germline values: CDR1 SGDLS, CDR2 YYNGEE. The CDR3 is CASSRGTSGVNYNEQFF. CDR3 nucleotides: TGTGCCAGCAGCCGAGGGACTAGCGGGGTTAACTACAATGAGCAGTTCTTC.

V gene TRBV29-1 combines with J gene TRBJ2-7; D is ambiguous. Trimming left V 3 bases short and J 2 bases short, with 14 bases between. The germline V gene has CDR1 SQVTM and CDR2 ANQGSEA. The CDR3 totals 14 residues. The CDR3 loop reads CSVDGFTSPYEQYF. Here the CDR3 DNA reads TGCAGCGTTGATGGCTTCACGTCCCCCTACGAGCAGTACTTC.

This clonotype has just a few counts. V is TRBV21-1 and J is TRBJ2-7; the table's D call, TRBD1, was not checked against the DNA. TRBV21-1 is an annotated pseudogene. The CDR3 contains 12 residues. This chain's CDR3 is CAGRDVSNEQYF. The DNA for the CDR3 is TGTGCCGGCCGGGACGTGTCAAACGAGCAGTACTTC.

This chain links TRBV12-3 or TRBV12-4 with TRBJ1-1, with D unclear. V lost 6 bases and J 1 base, leaving 9 bases between the germline ends. This CDR3 region has 13 residues. The CDR3 loop is CASSPYTNTEAFF. CDR3 coding DNA: TGTGCCAGCAGCCCATACACGAACACTGAAGCTTTCTTT.

The rearrangement uses TRBV5-1 and TRBJ2-3; D gene uncertain. CDR1 is SGHRS and CDR2 is YFSETQ in the germline V gene. Trimming stripped 0 bases from V and 2 bases from J, with 10 bases between. This CDR3 region has 15 residues. The CDR3 bases are TGCGCCAGCAGCTTGGTCCAAGGAGCCACAGATACGCAGTATTTT. Translating it yields CASSLVQGATDTQYF.

This clonotype was detected a few times. The chain uses TRBV28 and TRBJ2-7, with D possibly TRBD2 on 5 matching bases. The CDR3 has 13 residues. Germline V gene data show CDR1 as MDHEN and CDR2 as SYDVKM. The V end was cut by 2 bases, the J end by 6 bases, with 11 bases between. In nucleotides, the CDR3 is TGTGCCAGCAGTTTAAGCGGATACCCCGAGCAGTACTTC. Translated, it gives CASSLSGYPEQYF.